The 11 T cell receptor beta chains below come from one sample, sequenced in a study of CD8+CD57+ T cells in acquired aplastic anemia. CD8+CD57+ cell expansion had been shown by flow cytometry in patients chosen for sequencing. According to the study, genomic DNA was the template for TCR beta VDJ and CDR3 profiling. Each CDR3 protein is one row after TCRdb ran MiXCR on the reads. The data contain hundreds of thousands of distinct CDR3 sequences, 82% of them singletons. The source material was sorted CD4+, CD8+, or CD8+CD57+ T cells (not recorded which) from PBMCs. Every receptor here comes from a human donor with aplastic anemia.

The V and J genes are TRBV20-1 and TRBJ2-7; a possible D gene is TRBD1 (5 bases). This CDR3 contains 13 residues. The germline V gene has CDR1 DFQATT and CDR2 SNEGSKA (reference sequence). The germline V and J ends were trimmed by 7 bases and 5 bases, with 18 bases remaining between them. CDR3 region: CSVQARTLDEQYF. The CDR3 nucleotides are TGCAGTGTCCAGGCTAGGACACTCGACGAGCAGTACTTC.

This clonotype turned up a few times. The CDR3 protein is CATSDFSGAGGGETQYF. The CDR3 nucleotides are TGTGCCACCAGTGATTTTTCCGGGGCAGGGGGCGGGGAGACCCAGTACTTC. The rearrangement links TRBV24-1 to TRBJ2-5; TRBD1 agrees at 8 bases. CDR1 is KGHDR, CDR2 SFDVKD, per germline. The CDR3 is made up of 17 amino acids. V lost 1 base and J lost 5; bases outside the gene matches: 11.

In this sample, this clonotype is medium-sized. The V and J genes are TRBV29-1 and TRBJ2-3; TRBD1 matches at 7 bases. This CDR3 has 14 amino acids. Per the germline V gene, CDR1 is SQVTM and CDR2 is ANQGSEA. V gave up 7 bases and J gave up 0 bases; unmatched junction bases: 7. The DNA of the CDR3 is TGCAGCGCGACCGGGACAGAAAGCACAGATACGCAGTATTTT. It translates to CSATGTESTDTQYF.

The J gene is TRBJ2-1, the V gene TRBV10-3, with 15 positions matching TRBD2. Germline values: CDR1 ENHRY, CDR2 SYGVKD. The length of the CDR3 is 15 residues. V shed 4 bases, J shed 10 bases, and the junction held 5 bases outside the gene matches. The CDR3 protein is CAISGTSGRADEQFF. The CDR3 DNA sequence: TGTGCCATCAGTGGGACTAGCGGGAGGGCCGACGAGCAGTTCTTC.

The chain combines TRBV7-8 with TRBJ1-1, with no clear D. The CDR3 loop spans 15 amino acids. CDR1 and CDR2 (germline): SGHVS, FQNEAQ. V was shortened by 1 base and J by 9 bases, with 18 bases between the two germline ends. In DNA, the CDR3 is TGTGCCAGCAGCTTAGAGGGAGCTCCCGACACGCAAGCTTTCTTT. It is translated as CASSLEGAPDTQAFF.

The genes are TRBV9 and TRBJ2-3; D not certain. The CDR3 covers 15 residues. Germline values: CDR1 SGDLS, CDR2 YYNGEE. V was clipped by 0 bases and J by 10 bases, with 18 bases between them. The CDR3 nucleotides read TGTGCCAGCAGCGTAGGGACCCACACAGCTACGCCGCAGTATTTT. This gives the protein CASSVGTHTATPQYF.

The gene calls are TRBV7-9 and TRBJ2-7; D is unresolved. The CDR3 consists of 13 residues. V was pared by 3 bases and J by 3 bases, with 9 bases between. The germline gives CDR1 SEHNR, CDR2 FQNEAQ (reference sequence). The CDR3 DNA reads TGTGCCAGCAGCTTGCGAAATCACTACGAGCAGTACGTC. Amino acids: CASSLRNHYEQYV.

On this clonotype: No conserved phenylalanine or tryptophan is present at the end of the CDR3, so a read error is the likely explanation. The DNA is omitted, as the CDR3 cannot be located on it reliably, and the CDR3 follows TCRdb's listing. This chain joins TRBV2 and TRBJ2-7. The CDR3 comprises 14 residues, both ends counted. CDR1 SNHLY and CDR2 FYNNEI come from the germline V gene. CDR3 sequence: CASSAPNFSSKSST.

This chain joins TRBV29-1 and TRBJ1-1, with a possible D match to TRBD1 (5 bases). The germline V gene has CDR1 SQVTM and CDR2 ANQGSEA. The V gene lost 1 base and the J gene lost 4 bases, with 10 bases spanning the gap. The CDR3 contains 13 residues. The CDR3 DNA reads TGCAGCGTTGAAGGGGGCGTACTCACTGAAGCTTTCTTT. Its translation is CSVEGGVLTEAFF.

This clonotype has more than one count but fewer than ten. Germline and junction disagree at one end, which may indicate a read error. V is TRBV7-9 and J is TRBJ1-1, with 7 bases matching TRBD1. The CDR3 is 13 residues long. Germline V CDR1 and CDR2: SEHNR, FQNEAQ (reference sequence). CDR3 sequence (DNA): TGCGCCAGCAGCTTGATAGGGGGCCCTGAAGCTTTCTTT. Translation: CASSLIGGPEAFF.

The V call is TRBV7-8, the J call TRBJ2-3, with D perhaps matching TRBD2 (5 bases). The germline gives CDR1 SGHVS, CDR2 FQNEAQ. V was pared by 5 bases and J by 1 base, with 13 bases between. The CDR3 extends over 15 amino acids. In DNA form, the CDR3 reads TGTGCCAGCAGCGTAGAGGACGGGGGCACAGATACGCAGTATTTT. Residues: CASSVEDGGTDTQYF.